Presented here are 5 T cell receptor beta chains from one specimen sequenced in a study of T-cell reconstitution after alpha-beta-depleted transplantation in children. The TCRbeta library was prepared with unique molecular identifiers. A single record per CDR3 protein comes from TCRdb applying MiXCR to the PCR reads. The repertoire holds around 500,000 distinct CDR3 sequences, with under 30% as singletons. The sequencing here drew on PBMCs, mostly from graft donor cells, taken 360 days after TCRalphabeta/CD19-depleted stem cell transplant. All receptors derive from a boy in the first two years of life who had a stem cell transplant for acute myeloid leukemia, so the T cells may come from the graft donor.

For the CDR3, the DNA is TGTGCCAGCTCACCGGCCGGGGACGCCTACGAGCAGTACTTC. It is translated as CASSPAGDAYEQYF. The chain recombines TRBV18 with TRBJ2-7, with D perhaps given as TRBD1 or TRBD2 (5 bases each). Germline values: CDR1 KGHSH, CDR2 LQKENI. This CDR3 comprises 14 residues. Trimming stripped 3 bases from V and 2 bases from J, with 11 bases between.

The chain carries TRBV11-2 and TRBJ2-7; D call uncertain. CDR1 is SGHAT and CDR2 is FQNNGV in the germline V gene. This CDR3 has 15 amino acids. The V end lost 2 bases, the J end lost 3 bases, and 14 bases lay between the germline ends. The CDR3 DNA is TGTGCCAGCAGCTTATCCCTGAACCGTTACTACGAGCAGTACTTC. Residues: CASSLSLNRYYEQYF.

The CDR3 DNA is TGTGCCATCAGTGAGTCAGAGGGTCACTATGGCTACACCTTC. This codes for CAISESEGHYGYTF. The chain is built from TRBV10-3 and TRBJ1-2; D not certain. V dropped 0 bases and J dropped 3 bases, with 8 bases sitting between them. The CDR3 extends over 14 amino acids. Germline CDR1 and CDR2: ENHRY and SYGVKD.

This clonotype was observed once. The chain combines TRBV18 with TRBJ1-2, with a tentative D call TRBD1 (6 bases). Germline V CDR1 and CDR2: KGHSH, LQKENI. The CDR3 consists of 15 residues. V lost 3 bases, J lost 8 bases, and 19 bases lay in between. The CDR3 nucleotides are TGTGCCAGCTCACCTTCGGACAGTTCGAAGTCGGGCTACACCTTC. Protein product: CASSPSDSSKSGYTF.

This clonotype has a count of ten or more. The J gene is TRBJ1-1, the V gene TRBV13, with D hard to call. Germline V gene data show CDR1 as PRHDT and CDR2 as FYEKMQ (reference sequence). V lost 0 bases, J lost 6 bases, and 14 bases lay in between. The CDR3 consists of 15 residues. The chain's CDR3 is CASSLGILGTAEAFF. Here the CDR3 DNA reads TGTGCCAGCAGCTTAGGCATTTTGGGTACTGCTGAAGCTTTCTTT. The variable domain in full, with the rest retrieved from reference TRBV13 and TRBJ1-1, is AAGVIQSPRHLIKEKRETATLKCYPIPRHDTVYWYQQGPGQDPQFLISFYEKMQSDKGSIPDRFSAQQFSDYHSELNMSSLELGDSALYFCASSLGILGTAEAFFGQGTRLTVV.